This entry lists 30 T cell receptor beta chains sequenced from one sample in a study of shared clonotypes between healthy human individuals. The repertoire was sequenced with immunoSEQ multiplex PCR; TCRdb's copy has only in-frame clones and lacks some. The sample consists of about 1.1 million clones, approximately 75% of them appearing once. Sequencing used memory CD4+ T cells from PBMCs. As to subset: CD45RA-negative fraction. These TCRs come from a man younger than 30 in good health. Some clones in this sample may be carry-over from other donors' samples.

The chain has TRBV28 and TRBJ2-1; 7 nucleotides match TRBD2. Trimming at V came to 7 bases and at J to 0 bases, leaving 12 bases not matched to a gene. The V gene's germline CDR1 is MDHEN and CDR2 SYDVKM. The CDR3 spans 17 residues. The CDR3 spells CASTSLAGGSSYNEQFF. Written as DNA, the CDR3 is TGTGCCAGCACCTCCCTTGCGGGCGGGAGCTCCTACAATGAGCAGTTCTTC.

V usage is TRBV6-6 and J usage is TRBJ2-5; a weak D match, TRBD1 (5 bases). CDR3 length equals 13 residues. Deletions cut 2 bases from V and 5 bases from J, with 9 bases between. CDR1 is MNHNY and CDR2 is SVGAGI in the germline V gene (reference sequence). CDR3 in DNA: TGTGCCAGCAGTTACCAGGGTGGGGAGACCCAGTACTTC. Protein product: CASSYQGGETQYF.

The V gene is TRBV5-4, the J gene TRBJ2-3, with 9 bases fitting TRBD2. This CDR3 is built from 16 residues. The germline gives CDR1 SGHNT, CDR2 YYREEE (reference sequence). Unmatched junction bases numbered 5, after V lost 1 base and J lost 2 bases. CDR3 DNA: TGTGCCAGCAGCTTGAATGCGGGAGGGCCCACAGATACGCAGTATTTT. This gives the protein CASSLNAGGPTDTQYF.

V gene TRBV30 combines with J gene TRBJ1-6; D remains ambiguous. Germline V gives CDR1 GTSNPN, CDR2 SVGIG (reference sequence). The CDR3 has 13 amino acids. Trimming shortened V by 0 bases and J by 7 bases, and 7 bases separated the two germline ends. DNA of the CDR3: TGTGCCTGGAGTGTAATCCCCAATTCACCCCTCCACTTT. This sequence encodes CAWSVIPNSPLHF.

Comment on this clone: The CDR3 end shows no conserved phenylalanine or tryptophan, and so a read error is likely. V is TRBV5-8 and J is TRBJ1-1; D unresolved. The V gene's germline CDR1 is SGHTS and CDR2 YDEGEE. This CDR3 is built from 13 residues. Trimming pared 6 bases from V and 3 bases from J, leaving 12 bases between. CDR3 sequence reads: CASTPGRYTEAFS. CDR3 nucleotide sequence: TGTGCCAGCACCCCTGGACGGTACACTGAAGCTTTCTCT.

The chain recombines TRBV27 with TRBJ2-7; 7 bases agree with TRBD1. Germline V gene sequence: CDR1 MNHEY, CDR2 SMNVEV (reference sequence). Trimming took 3 bases from V and 3 from J; bases not matched to a gene: 5. This CDR3 comprises 14 residues. The CDR3: CASSFGNRGYEQYF. Here the CDR3 DNA reads TGTGCCAGCAGTTTCGGGAACAGGGGCTACGAGCAGTACTTC.

This chain links TRBV28 with TRBJ2-7; 9 bases are a match to TRBD1. V shed 6 bases, J shed 1 base, and the junction held 4 bases outside the gene matches. Per the germline V gene, CDR1 is MDHEN and CDR2 is SYDVKM. The CDR3 covers 14 residues. DNA for the CDR3: TGTGCCAGCAGGACACAGGGGGCTTCCTACGAGCAGTACTTC. Translating gives CASRTQGASYEQYF. The whole variable domain, filled in from reference TRBV28 and TRBJ2-7, reads DVKVTQSSRYLVKRTGEKVFLECVQDMDHENMFWYRQDPGLGLRLIYFSYDVKMKEKGDIPEGYSVSREKKERFSLILESASTNQTSMYLCASRTQGASYEQYFGPGTRLTVT.

This chain uses TRBV30 with TRBJ2-1; D not certain. V was clipped by 4 bases and J by 8 bases, with 15 bases between them. This CDR3 region has 13 residues. Germline V gene lookup returns CDR1 GTSNPN and CDR2 SVGIG (reference sequence). In DNA, the CDR3 is TGTGCCTGGACTTCCACCTCGGGCTATGAGCAGTTCTTC. It codes for CAWTSTSGYEQFF.

This chain connects TRBV11-3 to TRBJ2-7; TRBD1 is a possible D gene (5 bases). Germline CDR1 is SGHNT and CDR2 is YENEEA. Trimming took off 5 bases at V and 6 bases at J, with 14 bases between the two ends. The CDR3 loop spans 13 amino acids. Here the CDR3 reads CASSHGAASEQYF. The DNA for the CDR3 is TGTGCCAGCAGCCATGGGGCCGCGTCCGAGCAGTACTTC.

This clone has a handful of counts. This chain links TRBV7-8 with TRBJ2-7; 7 bases line up with TRBD1. Trimming took 0 bases from V and 2 from J; bases not matched to a gene: 1. The germline gives CDR1 SGHVS, CDR2 FQNEAQ. This CDR3 is built from 14 residues. CDR3 loop: CASSLAGTAYEQYF. CDR3 bases: TGTGCCAGCAGCTTAGCAGGGACAGCCTACGAGCAGTACTTC.

The chain couples TRBV14 to TRBJ2-1; D might be TRBD1 or TRBD2, each matching 5 bases. This CDR3 is 16 amino acids long. CDR1 is SGHDN and CDR2 is FVKESK in the germline V gene. Trimming shortened V by 0 bases and J by 9 bases, and 18 bases separated the two germline ends. The CDR3 nucleotides read TGTGCCAGCAGCCAAGATGAGGGACGCCCCCTCAGTGAGCAGTTCTTC. Its protein is CASSQDEGRPLSEQFF. Combining the CDR3 with reference TRBV14 and TRBJ2-1 gives the whole variable domain EAGVTQFPSHSVIEKGQTVTLRCDPISGHDNLYWYRRVMGKEIKFLLHFVKESKQDESGMPNNRFLAERTGGTYSTLKVQPAELEDSGVYFCASSQDEGRPLSEQFFGPGTRLTVL.

This sequence joins TRBV9 and TRBJ2-2; 7 bases agree with TRBD1. Germline CDR1 is SGDLS and CDR2 is YYNGEE. The CDR3 has 16 residues. With V trimmed by 0 bases and J by 3 bases, 5 bases remained unmatched. DNA of the CDR3: TGTGCCAGCAGCGTAGCCACAGGGGTGGACACCGGGGAGCTGTTTTTT. It encodes CASSVATGVDTGELFF.

This clone was counted once. This chain uses TRBV27 with TRBJ2-7; TRBD1 agrees at 7 bases. Germline V gene lookup returns CDR1 MNHEY and CDR2 SMNVEV (reference sequence). The CDR3 loop spans 17 amino acids. V shed 2 bases and J 2 bases; nucleotides not matched to a gene: 12. In DNA, the CDR3 is TGTGCCAGCAGTTTAACAGTAACGGAGACAGGGACCTACGAGCAGTACTTC. Translated: CASSLTVTETGTYEQYF.

The chain recombines TRBV28 with TRBJ2-7; 7 nucleotides line up with TRBD2. With 8 bases clipped from V and 6 bases from J, the junction kept 10 bases outside the gene matches. From germline, CDR1 is MDHEN and CDR2 SYDVKM. The CDR3 is made up of 13 amino acids. CDR3: CASAMGGSVEQYF. Written as DNA, the CDR3 is TGTGCCAGCGCTATGGGGGGGTCCGTCGAGCAGTACTTC.

J is TRBJ1-1 and V is TRBV18; possible D gene TRBD1, 6 bases. The CDR3 length is 12 residues. From germline, CDR1 is KGHSH and CDR2 LQKENI. Between the trimmed V and J ends, which lost 8 bases and 4 bases, there was a span of 11 bases. The CDR3 protein is CASAEQGTEAFF. The CDR3 nucleotides are TGTGCCAGCGCAGAACAGGGCACTGAAGCTTTCTTT.

The chain carries TRBV14 and TRBJ2-1; D unresolved. V was cut by 1 base and J by 4 bases, with 11 bases left in between. The CDR3 is 15 residues long. Germline loops: CDR1 SGHDN, CDR2 FVKESK. CDR3 residues: CASSQAGYPYNEQFF. CDR3 DNA: TGTGCCAGCAGCCAAGCTGGTTATCCTTACAATGAGCAGTTCTTC. The full variable domain, rest sourced from reference TRBV14 and TRBJ2-1, is EAGVTQFPSHSVIEKGQTVTLRCDPISGHDNLYWYRRVMGKEIKFLLHFVKESKQDESGMPNNRFLAERTGGTYSTLKVQPAELEDSGVYFCASSQAGYPYNEQFFGPGTRLTVL.

The J gene is TRBJ1-1, the V gene TRBV7-3; D is uncertain. The V gene lost 5 bases and the J gene lost 5 bases, with 12 bases spanning the gap. This CDR3 spans 13 amino acids. Looked up from germline, CDR1 is SGHTA and CDR2 is FQGTGA. CDR3 region: CASSPSPGTEAFF. CDR3 bases: TGTGCCAGCAGCCCATCTCCGGGGACTGAAGCTTTCTTT. Full variable domain (missing parts from reference TRBV7-3 and TRBJ1-1): GAGVSQTPSNKVTEKGKYVELRCDPISGHTALYWYRQSLGQGPEFLIYFQGTGAADDSGLPNDRFFAVRPEGSVSTLKIQRTERGDSAVYLCASSPSPGTEAFFGQGTRLTVV.

The chain employs TRBV6-1 and TRBJ1-5, with D possibly matching TRBD1 (5 bases). CDR1 is MNHNS and CDR2 is SASEGT in the germline V gene. The CDR3 totals 12 residues. Trimming left V 5 bases short and J 7 bases short, with 9 bases between. The CDR3 DNA is TGTGCCAGCAGTAAAACAGGCCAGCCCCAGCATTTT. It codes for CASSKTGQPQHF.

The chain has TRBV30 and TRBJ1-1; no firm D call. V was cut by 3 bases and J by 3 bases, with 14 bases left in between. Looked up from germline, CDR1 is GTSNPN and CDR2 is SVGIG (reference sequence). This CDR3 spans 14 amino acids. CDR3 coding DNA: TGTGCCTGGAGCCCCGACCCGAGGGACACTGAAGCTTTCTTT. Its protein product is CAWSPDPRDTEAFF.

The rearrangement links TRBV2 to TRBJ2-7; 7 nucleotides line up with TRBD1. Trimming removed 5 bases from V and 1 base from J; junction bases left unmatched: 5. Germline CDR1 is SNHLY and CDR2 is FYNNEI. The CDR3 consists of 14 residues. CDR3 DNA: TGTGCCAGCAGTCGACAGGGCGGGTCCTACGAGCAGTACTTC. This sequence encodes CASSRQGGSYEQYF. The entire variable domain, with the rest obtained from reference TRBV2 and TRBJ2-7, is as follows: EPEVTQTPSHQVTQMGQEVILRCVPISNHLYFYWYRQILGQKVEFLVSFYNNEISEKSEIFDDQFSVERPDGSNFTLKIRSTKLEDSAMYFCASSRQGGSYEQYFGPGTRLTVT.

The chain joins TRBV28 to TRBJ2-4; the D is unclear. The germline V and J ends were trimmed by 3 bases and 1 base, with 10 bases remaining between them. Germline V lookup: CDR1 MDHEN, CDR2 SYDVKM. This CDR3 contains 15 residues. CDR3 nucleotide sequence: TGTGCCAGCAGTTTTGGAGTCGCGGCCAAAAACATTCAGTACTTC. Its protein product is CASSFGVAAKNIQYF. Variable domain in full (rest from reference TRBV28 and TRBJ2-4): DVKVTQSSRYLVKRTGEKVFLECVQDMDHENMFWYRQDPGLGLRLIYFSYDVKMKEKGDIPEGYSVSREKKERFSLILESASTNQTSMYLCASSFGVAAKNIQYFGAGTRLSVL.

CDR3 residues: CASGQVEQYF. DNA of the CDR3: TGTGCCAGCGGCCAGGTCGAGCAGTACTTC. The chain links TRBV6-1 to TRBJ2-7; D remains unclear. The germline V gene has CDR1 MNHNS and CDR2 SASEGT. V was pared by 8 bases and J by 6 bases, with 8 bases between. The CDR3 length is 10 residues.

This clone occurred a few times. The rearrangement links TRBV4-1 to TRBJ2-7, with 9 bases identical to TRBD1. Germline values: CDR1 MGHRA, CDR2 YSYEKL. This CDR3 comprises 19 residues. V shed 0 bases and J 0 bases; nucleotides not matched to a gene: 12. Here the CDR3 DNA reads TGCGCCAGCAGCCAAGATCCGGGACAGGGACTTAGGAGCTCCTACGAGCAGTACTTC. Its translation: CASSQDPGQGLRSSYEQYF.

The chain has TRBV4-2 and TRBJ1-3; D is possibly TRBD1 (6 bases). There are 16 residues in the CDR3. The germline V and J ends were trimmed by 4 bases and 2 bases, with 15 bases remaining between them. Germline-derived CDR1 and CDR2 are LGHNA and YNFKEQ. The CDR3 DNA follows: TGTGCCAGCAGCCCGCTTTACAGGGAGGCTGGAAACACCATATATTTT. It specifies CASSPLYREAGNTIYF.

This clone was recorded a few times. The rearrangement links TRBV28 to TRBJ1-2; no clear D gene. Trimming stripped 3 bases from V and 0 bases from J, with 20 bases between. The germline gives CDR1 MDHEN, CDR2 SYDVKM. This CDR3 comprises 18 residues. This CDR3 reads CASSFSHPVGSANYGYTF. The DNA for the CDR3 is TGTGCCAGCAGTTTCAGCCATCCGGTCGGATCAGCTAACTATGGCTACACCTTC.

The chain uses TRBV7-9 and TRBJ2-1; no definite D call. CDR3 size: 13 residues. Trimming took off 1 base at V and 6 bases at J, with 7 bases between the two ends. Germline V lookup: CDR1 SEHNR, CDR2 FQNEAQ (reference sequence). CDR3: CASSLDGPNEQFF. The CDR3 DNA reads TGTGCCAGCAGCTTAGATGGACCCAATGAGCAGTTCTTC.

The chain carries TRBV7-2 and TRBJ1-5, with D uncertain. The CDR3 is made up of 13 amino acids. With 4 bases removed from V and 5 bases from J, the gap between germline ends came to 9 bases. Germline values: CDR1 SGHTA, CDR2 FQGNSA. The CDR3 nucleotides read TGTGCCAGCAGCTACACTTTTGATCAGCCCCAGCATTTT. This encodes CASSYTFDQPQHF.

The chain recombines TRBV30 with TRBJ1-4; TRBD1 matches 11 bases. Germline V lookup: CDR1 GTSNPN, CDR2 SVGIG (reference sequence). V gave up 3 bases and J gave up 6 bases; unmatched junction bases: 6. The CDR3 length is 15 residues. CDR3 bases: TGTGCCTGGAGAAAACCGGGACAGGGGGATGAAAAACTGTTTTTT. This sequence encodes CAWRKPGQGDEKLFF.

As regards this clone: The sample contains more than one DNA sequence encoding this CDR3. The chain has TRBV29-1 and TRBJ2-3, with D tentatively TRBD1 or TRBD2 (6 bases each). The V gene lost 4 bases and the J gene lost 2 bases, with 7 bases spanning the gap. The length of the CDR3 is 12 residues. Per germline, CDR1 SQVTM and CDR2 ANQGSEA. The CDR3 DNA reads as TGCAGCGTTGGGGGGGCCACAGATACGCAGTATTTT. It translates to CSVGGATDTQYF.

This rearrangement joins TRBV13 to TRBJ2-1; D gene unclear. Germline CDR1 PRHDT, CDR2 FYEKMQ (reference sequence). The V end lost 4 bases, the J end lost 4 bases, and 8 bases lay between the germline ends. This CDR3 contains 13 residues. The CDR3 DNA sequence: TGTGCCAGCAGCTACCGTCCGTACAATGAGCAGTTCTTC. This sequence encodes CASSYRPYNEQFF.